The clone carrying this T cell receptor beta chain was observed a few times. Its antigen is currently unknown. This CDR3 contains 14 residues. The V gene lost 6 bases and the J gene lost 0 bases, with 11 bases spanning the gap. Germline V gene data show CDR1 as MNHEY and CDR2 as SVGEGT. Via MiXCR, TCRdb re-called the PCR reads, giving one row per CDR3 protein. The table records 20,000 or so distinct CDR3 sequences, about 62% of them present only once. The data are from a study of vaccination and CD4 T cells after COVID-19. About the study: Sampling post-COVID took place a median approximately 100 days after diagnosis (range 35 to 161). The interval from dose two to post-vaccine sampling had a median of about 72 days, and it ranged from 14 to 241.

The study, taken as a whole, reports: In convalescent patients, 304 of 307 vaccine-specific clones were spike mono-reactive.

The chain carries TRBV6-2 or TRBV6-3 and TRBJ1-1, with a tentative D call TRBD1 (6 bases). The TCR was taken from a human donor who had recovered from COVID-19. The sequencing here drew on CD4+ T cells from blood, taken after SARS-CoV-2 vaccination. The CDR3, as DNA: TGTGCCAGCAGAAGGACAGCTATGAACACTGAAGCTTTCTTT. Its protein product is CASRRTAMNTEAFF.